The 27 T cell receptor beta chains below all came from one sample that was sequenced in a study of T cell responses to AZD1222 COVID-19 vaccine. Sequencing used immunoSEQ multiplex PCR; TCRdb keeps in-frame clones, though not all of them. This table has 85,000 or so clones, roughly 84% appearing once. This material consisted of peripheral blood, taken 28 days after the second AZD1222 dose. The source of these receptors is an adult who received the AZD1222 COVID-19 vaccine.

The J gene is TRBJ1-2, the V gene TRBV6-5, with 10 bases identical to TRBD1. Germline V lookup: CDR1 MNHEY, CDR2 SVGAGI. V was clipped by 6 bases and J by 2 bases; unmatched bases: 6. The length of the CDR3 is 15 residues. The CDR3 loop reads CASRSGQGLNYGYTF. The CDR3 nucleotides are TGTGCCAGCAGGTCGGGACAGGGGCTCAACTATGGCTACACCTTC.

The chain combines TRBV18 with TRBJ2-5; D uncertain. V shed 1 base and J shed 5 bases, with 8 bases lying between them. The germline V gene encodes CDR1 KGHSH and CDR2 LQKENI. This CDR3 contains 13 residues. CDR3: CASSPQVGETQYF. The CDR3 DNA follows: TGTGCCAGCTCACCACAGGTGGGGGAGACCCAGTACTTC.

The gene calls are TRBV6-2 or TRBV6-3 and TRBJ2-4; D is undetermined. In germline, CDR1 is MNHEY, CDR2 SVGEGT. V shed 1 base and J shed 0 bases, with 13 bases lying between them. There are 17 residues in the CDR3. CDR3 region: CASSYWGSALAKNIQYF. In DNA, the CDR3 is TGTGCCAGCAGTTACTGGGGATCGGCCCTAGCCAAAAACATTCAGTACTTC.

In this sample, this clone turned up once. J is TRBJ1-1 and V is TRBV12-5; D is undetermined. This CDR3 contains 14 residues. The V gene's germline CDR1 is LGHNT and CDR2 FRNRAP. Trimming cost V 5 bases and J 3 bases, with 13 bases left between them. CDR3: CASGPSGGHTEAFF. CDR3 in DNA: TGTGCTAGTGGTCCCTCGGGAGGCCACACTGAAGCTTTCTTT.

The gene calls are TRBV4-2 and TRBJ2-1; weak D call: TRBD2 (5 bases). CDR1 LGHNA and CDR2 YNFKEQ come from the germline V gene. The ends were cut back, 0 bases at V and 4 bases at J, with 10 bases in the middle. This CDR3 region has 15 residues. In nucleotides, the CDR3 is TGTGCCAGCAGCCAAGAGGACTGGCCATACAATGAGCAGTTCTTC. Protein product: CASSQEDWPYNEQFF.

The rearrangement links TRBV18 to TRBJ1-1, with 9 bases that match TRBD1. CDR1 is KGHSH and CDR2 is LQKENI in the germline V gene. With 3 bases clipped from V and 4 bases from J, the junction kept 6 bases outside the gene matches. The CDR3 runs 15 residues. This chain's CDR3 is CASSPGQGRTTEAFF. CDR3 nucleotide sequence: TGTGCCAGCTCACCGGGACAGGGAAGGACCACTGAAGCTTTCTTT. Full variable domain (missing parts from reference TRBV18 and TRBJ1-1): NAGVMQNPRHLVRRRGQEARLRCSPMKGHSHVYWYRQLPEEGLKFMVYLQKENIIDESGMPKERFSAEFPKEGPSILRIQQVVRGDSAAYFCASSPGQGRTTEAFFGQGTRLTVV.

This clone was recorded only once. This sequence joins TRBV12-3 or TRBV12-4 and TRBJ2-7; D not resolved. CDR3 length: 12 amino acids. The V end lost 6 bases, the J end lost 0 bases, and 6 bases lay between the germline ends. The CDR3 reads CASRRLSYEQYF. CDR3 DNA: TGTGCCAGCAGGCGCCTCTCCTACGAGCAGTACTTC.

The V call is TRBV4-1, the J call TRBJ2-7; D is unclear. This CDR3 is built from 15 residues. V lost 4 bases and J 0 bases, leaving 13 bases between the germline ends. Germline V gene sequence: CDR1 MGHRA, CDR2 YSYEKL. This chain's CDR3 is CASSLGNIDSYEQYF. The CDR3 coding sequence is TGCGCCAGCAGCCTGGGGAATATAGACTCCTACGAGCAGTACTTC.

The chain combines TRBV4-1 with TRBJ1-6, with D unresolved. The CDR3 is made up of 16 amino acids. Germline assignment: CDR1 MGHRA and CDR2 YSYEKL. The germline V and J ends were trimmed by 0 bases and 0 bases, with 6 bases remaining between them. The CDR3 DNA follows: TGCGCCAGCAGCCAAGAATGGAGCTCCTATAATTCACCCCTCCACTTT. It codes for CASSQEWSSYNSPLHF.

This clone was observed a handful of times. V usage is TRBV30 and J usage is TRBJ1-1, with no clear D. V was trimmed by 2 bases and J by 1 base, leaving 8 bases between them. This CDR3 region has 13 residues. Germline V lookup: CDR1 GTSNPN, CDR2 SVGIG (reference sequence). The CDR3 here is CAWSPPRNTEAFF. The CDR3 coding sequence is TGTGCCTGGAGTCCCCCCCGGAACACTGAAGCTTTCTTT.

CDR3: CASSERAYSGNTIYF. The CDR3 DNA follows: TGTGCCAGCAGCGAAAGGGCGTACTCTGGAAACACCATATATTTT. The chain joins TRBV9 to TRBJ1-3; D unclear. Trimming removed 3 bases at V and 0 bases at J, with 10 bases between. Germline CDR1 is SGDLS and CDR2 is YYNGEE. The CDR3 covers 15 residues.

The chain uses TRBV7-9 and TRBJ2-1; 7 bases agree with TRBD2. V dropped 1 base and J dropped 0; count of bases not matched to a gene: 12. The CDR3 covers 19 residues. In germline, CDR1 is SEHNR, CDR2 FQNEAQ (reference sequence). CDR3 residues: CASSLVTTSGEGSYNEQFF. The DNA of the CDR3 is TGTGCCAGCAGCTTAGTTACAACCAGCGGGGAGGGCTCCTACAATGAGCAGTTCTTC.

The gene calls are TRBV3-1 (or the pseudogene TRBV3-2) and TRBJ2-7, with 7 bases that match TRBD2. V lost 3 bases, J lost 6 bases, and 2 bases stayed unmatched. CDR1 LGHDT and CDR2 YNNKEL come from the germline V gene (reference sequence). This CDR3 has 12 residues. In nucleotides, the CDR3 is TGTGCCAGCAGCCATGGCGGGGGCGAGCAGTACTTC. Translating gives CASSHGGGEQYF.

This chain links TRBV5-1 with TRBJ1-3; D remains ambiguous. V lost 3 bases to trimming and J lost 0 bases, with 7 bases between them. The CDR3 is 14 amino acids. The V gene's germline CDR1 is SGHRS and CDR2 YFSETQ. CDR3 sequence reads: CASSSGPSGNTIYF. The CDR3 nucleotides are TGCGCCAGCAGCTCCGGGCCCTCTGGAAACACCATATATTTT.

The V gene is TRBV7-2, the J gene TRBJ2-1, with 10 bases identical to TRBD2. The V and J ends lost 3 bases and 8 bases, in that order; junction bases with no gene match: 7. The CDR3 has 15 residues. CDR1 SGHTA and CDR2 FQGNSA come from the germline V gene. The DNA for the CDR3 is TGTGCCAGCAGCTTGAGTCTAGCGGGAGCCTATGAGCAGTTCTTC. This codes for CASSLSLAGAYEQFF.

The chain combines TRBV27 with TRBJ2-7, with D perhaps being TRBD1 or TRBD2 (5 bases each). The ends were cut back, 6 bases at V and 3 bases at J, with 12 bases in the middle. This CDR3 spans 13 amino acids. Germline assignment: CDR1 MNHEY and CDR2 SMNVEV (reference sequence). The CDR3 protein is CASSPARGYEQYF. The CDR3 coding sequence is TGTGCCAGCAGCCCGGCGAGGGGCTACGAGCAGTACTTC.

CDR3 residues: CASRTGGVTEAFF. The CDR3 DNA is TGTGCCAGCAGAACTGGGGGCGTCACTGAAGCTTTCTTT. This chain links TRBV28 with TRBJ1-1; tentatively, D is TRBD1 (6 bases). The V and J ends lost 6 bases and 4 bases respectively, with 12 bases between them. CDR1 is MDHEN, CDR2 SYDVKM, per germline. CDR3 size: 13 residues.

The chain combines TRBV7-2 with TRBJ1-5; TRBD1 is a possible D gene (6 bases). Germline lookup yields CDR1 SGHTA and CDR2 FQGNSA. Trimming took 5 bases from V and 2 from J, leaving 22 bases between them. The CDR3 runs 18 residues. The CDR3: CASSPLGARGVGNQPQHF. The DNA for the CDR3 is TGTGCCAGCAGCCCCTTGGGGGCGCGTGGGGTAGGCAATCAGCCCCAGCATTTT.

This clone appeared a single time. The J gene is TRBJ1-2, the V gene TRBV10-3; D remains ambiguous. Trimming shortened V by 0 bases and J by 5 bases, and 10 bases separated the two germline ends. Germline CDR1 and CDR2: ENHRY and SYGVKD. The CDR3 has 14 residues. The CDR3 region is CAISESRAGYGYTF. The CDR3 DNA sequence: TGTGCCATCAGTGAGTCGAGGGCGGGGTATGGCTACACCTTC.

This clone was picked up a small number of times. This chain uses TRBV11-3 with TRBJ2-2; 7 positions match TRBD1. Trimming at V came to 5 bases and at J to 4 bases, leaving 10 bases not matched to a gene. The CDR3 loop spans 16 amino acids. Per germline, CDR1 SGHNT and CDR2 YENEEA. This chain's CDR3 is CASSVGQARSTGELFF. Here the CDR3 DNA reads TGTGCCAGCAGCGTCGGACAGGCGAGGAGCACCGGGGAGCTGTTTTTT.

In this sample, this clone turned up once. The chain carries TRBV11-1 and TRBJ2-3; 11 bases fit TRBD2. The ends lost 2 bases at V and 3 bases at J; junction bases unmatched: 1. Germline V gene sequence: CDR1 SGHAT, CDR2 FQDESV (reference sequence). The CDR3 runs 15 residues. CDR3 sequence reads: CASSLLAGGTDTQYF. In nucleotides, the CDR3 is TGTGCCAGCAGCTTACTAGCGGGAGGTACAGATACGCAGTATTTT.

This clone was found once. V is TRBV27 and J is TRBJ2-1; D is perhaps TRBD1 (5 bases). Germline values: CDR1 MNHEY, CDR2 SMNVEV (reference sequence). The ends were cut back, 6 bases at V and 5 bases at J, with 14 bases in the middle. The CDR3 sequence is 14 residues long. The CDR3 protein is CASSPRAFNNEQFF. The DNA of the CDR3 is TGTGCCAGCAGCCCCAGGGCTTTCAACAATGAGCAGTTCTTC.

This clone occurred once. CDR3 region: CASSPPITWEAHNEQFF. The DNA for the CDR3 is TGTGCCAGCTCACCACCCATTACATGGGAAGCTCACAATGAGCAGTTCTTC. The rearrangement links TRBV18 to TRBJ2-1, with unresolved D. The CDR3 is 17 amino acids. Germline lookup yields CDR1 KGHSH and CDR2 LQKENI. V lost 0 bases to trimming and J lost 5 bases, with 17 bases between them.

This chain joins TRBV4-1 and TRBJ2-7; D is unclear. Germline CDR1 MGHRA, CDR2 YSYEKL. Trimming pared 0 bases from V and 3 bases from J, leaving 6 bases between. The CDR3 contains 13 residues. This CDR3 reads CASSQDPIYEQYF. CDR3 sequence (DNA): TGCGCCAGCAGCCAAGATCCCATCTACGAGCAGTACTTC.

The chain employs TRBV11-2 and TRBJ2-1; 9 bases map to TRBD2. Trimming removed 7 bases from V and 7 bases from J; junction bases left unmatched: 5. The CDR3 has 13 amino acids. Germline assignment: CDR1 SGHAT and CDR2 FQNNGV. CDR3: CASKAGGVNEQFF. CDR3 in DNA: TGTGCCAGCAAGGCGGGAGGGGTGAATGAGCAGTTCTTC.

The chain employs TRBV28 and TRBJ2-7; TRBD1 matches 7 bases. The CDR3 loop spans 15 amino acids. Germline V gene sequence: CDR1 MDHEN, CDR2 SYDVKM. After removal of 3 bases from V and 9 bases from J, the junction contained 14 bases not matched to a gene. CDR3 nucleotide sequence: TGTGCCAGCAGTTTGCTCGGGACAGACCTTATTGGGCAGTACTTC. Its protein product is CASSLLGTDLIGQYF. The full variable domain, completed using reference TRBV28 and TRBJ2-7, is DVKVTQSSRYLVKRTGEKVFLECVQDMDHENMFWYRQDPGLGLRLIYFSYDVKMKEKGDIPEGYSVSREKKERFSLILESASTNQTSMYLCASSLLGTDLIGQYFGPGTRLTVT.

This rearrangement joins TRBV2 to TRBJ1-1; 8 bases agree with TRBD1. V shed 7 bases and J 8 bases; nucleotides not matched to a gene: 6. The CDR3 totals 12 residues. Germline values: CDR1 SNHLY, CDR2 FYNNEI. DNA for the CDR3: TGTGCCAGCAAACCAGGGGGCCTCGAAGCTTTCTTT. This gives the protein CASKPGGLEAFF.